The next 5 T cell receptor beta chains were all read from a single sample in a study of technical replicates of blood from a handful of donors. Profiled with immunoSEQ multiplex PCR; TCRdb holds only in-frame clones, not every one. The data contain about 81,000 clones, about 96% of them singletons. Sequenced material: T cells isolated from PBMCs. The receptors shown here come from a human donor in good health.

The genes are TRBV29-1 and TRBJ1-4, with D hard to call. The CDR3 is made up of 14 amino acids. The V gene's germline CDR1 is SQVTM and CDR2 ANQGSEA. Deletions cut 5 bases from V and 0 bases from J, with 10 bases between. CDR3 sequence: CSVITAATNEKLFF. The CDR3 DNA reads as TGCAGCGTTATTACAGCTGCAACTAATGAAAAACTGTTTTTT.

The genes are TRBV15 and TRBJ2-5; D is possibly TRBD2 (5 bases). Germline loops: CDR1 LNHNV, CDR2 YYDKDF (reference sequence). V was shortened by 3 bases and J by 5 bases, with 10 bases between the two germline ends. There are 13 residues in the CDR3. The CDR3 DNA is TGTGCCACCAGCAGGGGAGTTGGGGAGACCCAGTACTTC. This codes for CATSRGVGETQYF. Full variable domain (remainder filled in from reference TRBV15 and TRBJ2-5): DAMVIQNPRYQVTQFGKPVTLSCSQTLNHNVMYWYQQKSSQAPKLLFHYYDKDFNNEADTPDNFQSRRPNTSFCFLDIRSPGLGDTAMYLCATSRGVGETQYFGPGTRLLVL.

The rearrangement joins TRBV7-9 to TRBJ1-5; D might be TRBD1 (6 bases). Germline loops: CDR1 SEHNR, CDR2 FQNEAQ (reference sequence). Trimming took 5 bases from V and 0 from J, leaving 8 bases between them. The CDR3 consists of 14 residues. Here the CDR3 DNA reads TGTGCCAGCAGCCGGACAGATAGCAATCAGCCCCAGCATTTT. Protein: CASSRTDSNQPQHF. Looking up the rest from reference TRBV7-9 and TRBJ1-5 gives the full variable domain: DTGVSQNPRHKITKRGQNVTFRCDPISEHNRLYWYRQTLGQGPEFLTYFQNEAQLEKSRLLSDRFSAERPKGSFSTLEIQRTEQGDSAMYLCASSRTDSNQPQHFGDGTRLSIL.

V is TRBV5-4 and J is TRBJ2-3; the D gene is possibly TRBD2 (6 bases). Trimming removed 0 bases from V and 2 bases from J, with 19 bases in between. The V gene's germline CDR1 is SGHNT and CDR2 YYREEE (reference sequence). CDR3 length: 18 amino acids. In DNA form, the CDR3 reads TGTGCCAGCAGCTTGGGGGGGACTTGGGAACGGCACACAGATACGCAGTATTTT. Amino acid sequence: CASSLGGTWERHTDTQYF.

V usage is TRBV11-2 and J usage is TRBJ1-5; D perhaps matches TRBD1 (6 bases). V was cut by 4 bases and J by 16 bases, with 17 bases left in between. Germline V gene sequence: CDR1 SGHAT, CDR2 FQNNGV. This CDR3 region has 12 residues. CDR3 in amino acids: CASSSSSGHYHF. CDR3 DNA: TGTGCCAGCAGCTCCAGTTCGGGACACTATCATTTT.